This T cell receptor beta chain originates from a study of blood T cell repertoires in COVID-19. Germline CDR1 KGHSH, CDR2 LQKENI. Trimming pared 6 bases from V and 0 bases from J, leaving 25 bases between. CDR3 size: 19 residues. Per the original data handling: Nucleated cell counts were estimated from reference gene primer amplification. Sequenced by immunoSEQ multiplex PCR; TCRdb stores in-frame clones only, minus some. V and J calls and clone size follow that table, whereas D and trimming were derived from the DNA. Of some 46,000 clones in the sample, less than 90% were seen once. Source material: peripheral blood. The clonotype was recovered from a man aged 55 to 70 with active COVID-19. The chain is built from TRBV18 and TRBJ2-3; D not resolved. The CDR3 DNA reads as TGTGCCAGCTCCCCCTATGGGCAAGCTACCACCCCTAGCACAGATACGCAGTATTTT. Translating gives CASSPYGQATTPSTDTQYF.